The 15 T cell receptor beta chains below all came from one sample that was sequenced in a study of CD8 T cells in ankylosing spondylitis. Study results and caveats: Roughly 8 highly homologous variants made up a TCR beta motif, and this motif appeared characteristic of ankylosing spondylitis blood.

MiXCR, applied by TCRdb to the 5' RACE reads, yields one record per CDR3 protein. The data show about 700,000 distinct CDR3 sequences, about 20% seen once. Their recognized antigens are unknown. Sample: blood, either unsorted or a sorted T cell fraction (not recorded which). These TCRs come from a male donor with ankylosing spondylitis.

This clonotype showed up just a few times. The chain links TRBV30 to TRBJ1-1; no clear D. This CDR3 has 15 amino acids. V was trimmed by 3 bases and J by 1 base, leaving 15 bases between them. Germline V lookup: CDR1 GTSNPN, CDR2 SVGIG (reference sequence). The CDR3 here is CAWRGSLTGNTEAFF. Here the CDR3 DNA reads TGTGCCTGGAGAGGGTCCTTGACGGGGAACACTGAAGCTTTCTTT.

Here the CDR3 reads CASSLGRTAYYEQYF. CDR3 DNA: TGCGCCAGCAGCTTGGGACGGACAGCCTACTACGAGCAGTACTTC. This chain links TRBV5-1 with TRBJ2-7; perhaps TRBD1 as D (6 bases). This CDR3 has 15 residues. CDR1 and CDR2 from the germline V gene are SGHRS and YFSETQ. Deletions cut 0 bases from V and 3 bases from J, with 13 bases between.

The CDR3 loop is CASSQDQTVTETQYF. The CDR3 coding sequence is TGTGCCAGCAGCCAAGATCAGACAGTGACCGAGACCCAGTACTTC. V is TRBV3-1 and J is TRBJ2-5; D is perhaps TRBD1 (5 bases). Per germline, CDR1 LGHDT and CDR2 YNNKEL (reference sequence). The length of the CDR3 is 15 residues. Between the trimmed V and J ends, which lost 0 bases and 5 bases, there was a span of 13 bases.

This clonotype was counted a few times. The chain couples TRBV7-9 to TRBJ1-2; a possible D gene is TRBD1 (5 bases). This CDR3 is built from 14 residues. Trimming cost V 0 bases and J 6 bases, with 11 bases left between them. Per the germline V gene, CDR1 is SEHNR and CDR2 is FQNEAQ (reference sequence). CDR3 sequence reads: CASSLAGQGNGYTF. CDR3 coding DNA: TGTGCCAGCAGCTTAGCCGGTCAGGGAAATGGCTACACCTTC. The variable domain in full, completed from reference TRBV7-9 and TRBJ1-2, reads DTGVSQNPRHKITKRGQNVTFRCDPISEHNRLYWYRQTLGQGPEFLTYFQNEAQLEKSRLLSDRFSAERPKGSFSTLEIQRTEQGDSAMYLCASSLAGQGNGYTFGSGTRLTVV.

This chain joins TRBV20-1 and TRBJ1-2, with TRBD1 matching over 7 bases. The CDR3 sequence is 13 residues long. Germline V CDR1 and CDR2: DFQATT, SNEGSKA (reference sequence). The ends lost 3 bases at V and 2 bases at J; junction bases unmatched: 3. The CDR3 coding sequence is TGCAGTGCTAGCGGACAGGAAAACTATGGCTACACCTTC. Its protein product is CSASGQENYGYTF.

This clonotype was found a few times. The chain combines TRBV5-1 with TRBJ1-2; tentative D call: TRBD1 (5 bases). V lost 1 base to trimming and J lost 10 bases, with 11 bases between them. The CDR3 spans 12 residues. The V gene's germline CDR1 is SGHRS and CDR2 YFSETQ. This CDR3 reads CASSLLQADYTF. In DNA, the CDR3 is TGCGCCAGCAGCTTGTTACAGGCGGACTACACCTTC.

The V gene is TRBV2, the J gene TRBJ1-1; D is unclear. The V gene lost 10 bases and the J gene lost 0 bases, with 9 bases spanning the gap. Germline V gene data show CDR1 as SNHLY and CDR2 as FYNNEI. This CDR3 spans 12 amino acids. CDR3 residues: CATSRMNTEAFF. CDR3 DNA sequence: TGTGCCACCTCGAGAATGAACACTGAAGCTTTCTTT.

This clonotype has only a few counts. This chain uses TRBV4-2 with TRBJ1-5; D is possibly TRBD1 (5 bases). CDR3 length: 14 amino acids. Germline values: CDR1 LGHNA, CDR2 YNFKEQ. The V gene lost 1 base and the J gene lost 1 base, with 5 bases spanning the gap. This chain's CDR3 is CASSQGGSNQPQHF. CDR3 bases: TGTGCCAGCAGCCAAGGGGGGAGCAATCAGCCCCAGCATTTT.

This clonotype was observed a single time. The missing conserved phenylalanine or tryptophan at the end of this CDR3 makes a read error likely. This chain connects TRBV20-1 to TRBJ2-1, with D possibly TRBD2 on 6 matching bases. Germline CDR1 and CDR2: DFQATT and SNEGSKA (reference sequence). Trimming removed 3 bases at V and 0 bases at J, with 24 bases between. This CDR3 comprises 19 residues. The chain's CDR3 is CSASTPLPSATSSYNEQFL. CDR3 coding DNA: TGCAGTGCTAGTACCCCCCTCCCTAGCGCAACAAGCTCCTACAATGAGCAGTTCCTC.

CDR3 DNA sequence: TGTGCCAGCAGCCAAGATACGGCTAGCGGGAGCACAGATACGCAGTATTTT. It is translated as CASSQDTASGSTDTQYF. The chain combines TRBV4-2 with TRBJ2-3; 8 bases map to TRBD2. Trimming removed 0 bases from V and 0 bases from J; junction bases left unmatched: 5. Per the germline V gene, CDR1 is LGHNA and CDR2 is YNFKEQ. The CDR3 spans 17 residues.

This clonotype was counted many times. The chain joins TRBV20-1 to TRBJ2-5; D remains ambiguous. V shed 6 bases and J shed 5 bases, with 16 bases lying between them. The CDR3 runs to 13 residues. Germline V gene data show CDR1 as DFQATT and CDR2 as SNEGSKA (reference sequence). CDR3 in amino acids: CSARWEGMETQYF. The CDR3 nucleotides are TGCAGTGCCAGATGGGAAGGGATGGAGACCCAGTACTTC.

This clonotype appeared many times. The V and J genes are TRBV12-3 or TRBV12-4 and TRBJ1-1; 8 bases are shared with TRBD1. This CDR3 comprises 14 residues. The J segment lost 1 base and the V segment lost 6 bases, leaving 4 bases of the junction unmatched. The CDR3 nucleotides are TGTGCCAGCAGGATCGGACAGGGGAACACTGAAGCTTTCTTT. It translates to CASRIGQGNTEAFF.

CDR3 DNA sequence: TGTGCCAGCAGCCACGGGACAGTGGCCGGCTACACCTTC. This encodes CASSHGTVAGYTF. The J gene is TRBJ1-2, the V gene TRBV3-1; 7 bases map to TRBD1. Germline trimming cut 3 bases from V and 8 bases from J; bases unmatched to any gene: 6. The CDR3 spans 13 residues. The germline CDR1 and CDR2 sequences are LGHDT and YNNKEL (reference sequence).

This clonotype was counted only a few times. The genes are TRBV6-2 or TRBV6-3 and TRBJ2-3; 9 nucleotides match TRBD2. The junction had 9 bases not matched to a gene; V was cut back by 5 bases and J by 3 bases. CDR1 is MNHEY, CDR2 SVGEGT, per germline. The CDR3 is made up of 16 amino acids. In DNA form, the CDR3 reads TGTGCCAGCAGTCAGACGCAGCGGGGGGTTACAGATACGCAGTATTTT. Residues: CASSQTQRGVTDTQYF.

There are a few counts of this clonotype. V is TRBV18 and J is TRBJ2-7; a possible D gene is TRBD2 (5 bases). The CDR3 covers 13 residues. Trimming cost V 3 bases and J 6 bases, with 12 bases left between them. CDR1 and CDR2 (germline): KGHSH, LQKENI. CDR3 DNA: TGTGCCAGCTCACCGCCTCTAGCTATCGAGCAGTACTTC. This gives the protein CASSPPLAIEQYF.